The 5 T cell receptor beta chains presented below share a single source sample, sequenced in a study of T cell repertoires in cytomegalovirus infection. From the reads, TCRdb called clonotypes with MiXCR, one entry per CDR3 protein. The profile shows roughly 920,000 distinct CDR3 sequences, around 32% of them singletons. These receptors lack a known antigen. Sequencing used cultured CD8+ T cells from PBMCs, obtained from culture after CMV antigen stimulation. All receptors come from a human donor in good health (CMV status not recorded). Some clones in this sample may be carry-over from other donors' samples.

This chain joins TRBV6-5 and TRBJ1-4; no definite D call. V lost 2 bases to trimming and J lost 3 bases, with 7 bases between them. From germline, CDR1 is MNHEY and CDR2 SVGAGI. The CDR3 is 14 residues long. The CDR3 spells CASSYEGPNEKLFF. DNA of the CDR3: TGTGCCAGCAGTTACGAAGGGCCTAATGAAAAACTGTTTTTT.

CDR3 loop: CASSYSISSGNTGELFF. As DNA, the CDR3 is TGTGCCAGCAGTTACTCGATTTCTAGCGGGAACACCGGGGAGCTGTTTTTT. This chain uses TRBV6-5 with TRBJ2-2; 7 bases line up with TRBD2. The CDR3 runs to 17 residues. V shed 0 bases, J shed 1 base, and the junction held 5 bases outside the gene matches. The germline V gene has CDR1 MNHEY and CDR2 SVGAGI.

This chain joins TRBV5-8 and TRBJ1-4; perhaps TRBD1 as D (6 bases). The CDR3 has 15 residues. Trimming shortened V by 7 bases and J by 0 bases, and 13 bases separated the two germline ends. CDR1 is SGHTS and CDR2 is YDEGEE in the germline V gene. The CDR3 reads CASLFSGATNEKLFF. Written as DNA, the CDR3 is TGTGCCAGCCTCTTCTCAGGGGCAACTAATGAAAAACTGTTTTTT.

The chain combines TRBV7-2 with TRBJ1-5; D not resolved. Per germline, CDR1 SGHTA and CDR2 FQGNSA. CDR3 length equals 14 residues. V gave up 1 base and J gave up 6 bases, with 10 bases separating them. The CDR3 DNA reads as TGTGCCAGCAGCTTAGGAGGCCCCTTTCAGCCCCAGCATTTT. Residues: CASSLGGPFQPQHF.

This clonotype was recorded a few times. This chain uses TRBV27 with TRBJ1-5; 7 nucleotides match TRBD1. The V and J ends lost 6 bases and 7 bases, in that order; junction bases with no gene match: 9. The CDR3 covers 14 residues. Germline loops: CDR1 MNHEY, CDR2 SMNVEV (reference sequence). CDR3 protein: CASSPGTAGQPQHF. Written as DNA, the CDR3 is TGTGCCAGCAGCCCCGGGACAGCCGGGCAGCCCCAGCATTTT.